A selection of T cell receptor beta chains follows, all from one sample in a study of T-cell reconstitution after alpha-beta-depleted transplantation in children. TCRdb re-derived calls from the PCR reads in MiXCR, one entry per CDR3 protein. The profile shows about 640,000 distinct CDR3 sequences, roughly 17% of them singletons. Sequencing used PBMCs from the stem cell graft donor, obtained from the stem cell graft. The source is a human donor who donated a stem cell graft to a child with acute myeloid leukemia. CDR3s include the opening cysteine and the closing phenylalanine or tryptophan. The D gene is left open where the match is weak. A row's size may be missing; if present it is once, few, many or a size class.

v_call	j_call	clone_size	d_call	cdr3_aa	cdr3_nt
TRBV7-9	TRBJ2-3	many	NA	CASSARPGRTDTQYF	TGTGCCAGCAGCGCCCGACCCGGTCGCACAGATACGCAGTATTTT
TRBV20-1	TRBJ2-3	many	NA	CSARFGYTQYF	TGCAGTGCTAGATTTGGGTATACGCAGTATTTT
TRBV29-1	TRBJ2-7	many	NA	CSVELGGPTAYEQYF	TGCAGCGTTGAATTGGGGGGCCCAACCGCCTACGAGCAGTACTTC
TRBV7-3	TRBJ2-3	NA	NA	CASSLTEIPTDTQYF	TGTGCCAGCAGCTTAACGGAGATTCCCACGGATACGCAGTATTTT
TRBV7-2	TRBJ1-5	few	NA	CASSLRTVSNQPQHF	TGTGCCAGCAGCCTAAGGACAGTATCTAATCAGCCCCAGCATTTT
TRBV27	TRBJ2-7	many	TRBD1	CASSPSGTGLNYEQYF	TGTGCCAGCAGTCCTTCCGGGACAGGCCTTAACTACGAGCAGTACTTC
TRBV27	TRBJ2-7	many	NA	CASAPDSTYEQYF	TGTGCCAGCGCCCCGGACAGCACCTACGAGCAGTACTTC
TRBV7-9	TRBJ1-1	NA	TRBD1	CASNRQGKNTEAFF	TGTGCCAGCAACAGACAGGGGAAAAACACTGAAGCTTTCTTT
TRBV20-1	TRBJ2-2	many	NA	CSAYRDINTGELFF	TGCAGTGCTTACCGGGACATTAACACCGGGGAGCTGTTTTTT
TRBV7-2	TRBJ2-1	few	TRBD1	CASSLGKGQGPQNEQFF	TGTGCCAGCAGCTTAGGTAAGGGACAGGGTCCCCAGAATGAGCAGTTCTTC
TRBV20-1	TRBJ1-5	many	NA	CSAYGSDQPQHF	TGCAGTGCATACGGGAGTGATCAGCCCCAGCATTTT
TRBV7-9	TRBJ1-2	few	TRBD1	CASSSGGQGQGYTF	TGTGCCAGCAGCTCCGGGGGACAGGGACAGGGCTACACCTTC
TRBV9	TRBJ1-1	many	NA	CASSVDPLRPEAFF	TGTGCCAGCAGCGTAGACCCCCTAAGGCCTGAAGCTTTCTTT
TRBV20-1	TRBJ1-1	many	NA	CSAHKTAITEAFF	TGCAGTGCCCATAAGACAGCTATCACTGAAGCTTTCTTT
TRBV5-4	TRBJ2-3	NA	TRBD2	CASSLGLAGGPRSDTQYF	TGTGCCAGCAGCTTGGGACTAGCGGGGGGGCCGCGGTCAGATACGCAGTATTTT
TRBV6-1	TRBJ2-1	many	NA	CASTSGAGYNEQFF	TGTGCCAGCACCTCGGGGGCGGGCTACAATGAGCAGTTCTTC
TRBV18	TRBJ2-1	NA	NA	CASSPNRESYNEQFF	TGTGCCAGCTCACCTAACAGGGAGAGCTACAATGAGCAGTTCTTC
TRBV5-1	TRBJ2-1	many	TRBD2	CASSSSAGGIHEQFF	TGCGCCAGCAGCTCCTCAGCGGGGGGCATCCATGAGCAGTTCTTC
TRBV29-1	TRBJ2-1	many	NA	CSVDLPGRNEQFF	TGCAGCGTTGACCTGCCAGGGCGGAATGAGCAGTTCTTC
TRBV7-9	TRBJ2-3	NA	NA	CASSMRSGTDTQYF	TGTGCCAGCAGCATGCGGTCTGGCACAGATACGCAGTATTTT
TRBV11-1	TRBJ2-3	NA	NA	CASSLPLQGRGTDTQYF	TGTGCCAGCAGCTTACCCCTTCAGGGGAGGGGAACGGATACGCAGTATTTT
TRBV4-2	TRBJ2-1	many	NA	CASSASQGSSYNEQFF	TGTGCCAGCAGCGCTTCTCAGGGAAGCTCCTACAATGAGCAGTTCTTC
TRBV30	TRBJ2-5	NA	TRBD1	CAWSRTGARGETQYF	TGTGCCTGGAGTCGGACAGGGGCTAGGGGGGAGACCCAGTACTTC
TRBV20-1	TRBJ1-1	many	TRBD1	CSARGQGAKGQAFF	TGCAGTGCTAGGGGACAGGGTGCTAAGGGTCAAGCTTTCTTT
TRBV12-3/TRBV12-4	TRBJ2-4	NA	NA	CASSLSQSAAGAKNIQYF	TGTGCCAGCAGTTTATCCCAATCGGCGGCGGGGGCCAAAAACATTCAGTACTTC
TRBV27	TRBJ1-4	NA	NA	CASSLGQGTEKLFF	TGTGCCAGCAGTTTAGGGCAGGGGACTGAAAAACTGTTTTTT
TRBV5-1	TRBJ2-3	once	TRBD2	CASSPGLAGVQDTQYF	TGCGCCAGCAGCCCGGGACTAGCGGGGGTGCAGGATACGCAGTATTTT
TRBV12-3/TRBV12-4	TRBJ2-7	NA	TRBD1	CASRGDRGNYEQYF	TGTGCCAGCAGGGGGGACAGGGGTAATTACGAGCAGTACTTC
TRBV6-1	TRBJ2-7	few	NA	CASSEPYEQYF	TGTGCCAGCAGTGAACCCTACGAGCAGTACTTC
TRBV11-2	TRBJ2-2	NA	NA	CASNPPGWGVANTGELFF	TGTGCCAGCAACCCCCCAGGCTGGGGAGTAGCGAACACCGGGGAGCTGTTTTTT
TRBV12-3/TRBV12-4	TRBJ2-5	few	NA	CASALGGETQYF	TGTGCCAGCGCCCTTGGAGGGGAGACCCAGTACTTC
TRBV7-2	TRBJ1-1	many	NA	CASSLGGRAEAFF	TGTGCCAGCAGCTTAGGGGGGCGTGCTGAAGCTTTCTTT
TRBV20-1	TRBJ1-4	NA	NA	CSAGGRWGANEKLFF	TGCAGTGCTGGAGGCCGGTGGGGGGCTAATGAAAAACTGTTTTTT
TRBV15	TRBJ1-1	NA	NA	CATSRAGNTEAFF	TGTGCCACCAGCAGAGCCGGGAACACTGAAGCTTTCTTT
TRBV12-3/TRBV12-4	TRBJ1-2	few	NA	CASRLQGPLRGYGYTF	TGTGCCAGCAGACTACAGGGACCCCTACGGGGGTATGGCTACACCTTC
TRBV24-1	TRBJ2-1	many	NA	CATSDPTDRTFYNEQFF	TGTGCCACCAGTGATCCGACCGACAGGACCTTCTACAATGAGCAGTTCTTC